This T cell receptor beta chain appears in the sequencing data of a study of OX40 agonist ivuxolimab in advanced cancers. CDR1 and CDR2 from the germline V gene are SGHVS and FQNEAQ. Trimming took off 5 bases at V and 6 bases at J, with 17 bases between the two ends. There are 15 residues in the CDR3. This clone was seen a single time. Its target is unknown. Study conclusions and caveats: At 0.1 to 3.0 mg/kg, clonal expansion of CD4+ and CD8+ blood T cells had occurred by week 6. Partial responders at 0.1-3.0 mg/kg had among the lowest clonal expansion.

Produced via immunoSEQ multiplex PCR; TCRdb's table is partial and in-frame only. Among tens of thousands of clones listed, about 88% were seen once. Anyone with autoimmune disease history or systemic immunosuppression was excluded. This chain connects TRBV7-8 to TRBJ2-1; a weak D match, TRBD2 (6 bases). The TCR originated in an adult with an advanced solid tumor such as melanoma, head and neck, liver or kidney cancer. The sample in question was CD4+ or CD8+ T cells sorted from blood, obtained in a trial of the OX40 agonist ivuxolimab. The chain's CDR3 is CASSERLGFGNEQFF. CDR3 nucleotides: TGTGCCAGCAGCGAGCGACTAGGGTTTGGCAATGAGCAGTTCTTC.